The sequence of this T cell receptor beta chain was determined in a study of blood T cells in healthy people across ages. After removal of 5 bases from V and 9 bases from J, the junction contained 10 bases not matched to a gene. This CDR3 has 16 amino acids. CDR1 and CDR2 from the germline V gene are SEHNR and FQNEAQ (reference sequence). The authors ran a second PCR of roughly 7 to 11 cycles using a sample-barcoded 5' primer and a J-beta primer mix. TCRdb re-derived calls from the 5' RACE reads in MiXCR, one entry per CDR3 protein. Here the sample spans 550,000 to 600,000 distinct CDR3 sequences, under 55% being singletons.

The source of this sequence is an elderly man in good health. The genes are TRBV7-9 and TRBJ2-3; 14 nucleotides agree with TRBD2. The material sequenced was blood. The CDR3 DNA is TGTGCCAGCAGCGCTCCGGGACTAGCGGGAGCGGAGACGCAGTATTTT. Protein: CASSAPGLAGAETQYF. The full variable domain, with the rest looked up from reference TRBV7-9 and TRBJ2-3, is DTGVSQNPRHKITKRGQNVTFRCDPISEHNRLYWYRQTLGQGPEFLTYFQNEAQLEKSRLLSDRFSAERPKGSFSTLEIQRTEQGDSAMYLCASSAPGLAGAETQYFGPGTRLTVL.